This entry concerns a single T cell receptor (beta chain). Its antigen is undetermined. Profiled with immunoSEQ multiplex PCR; TCRdb holds only in-frame clones, not every one. Of around 130,000 clones in the sample, 94% are singletons; the top ten hold roughly 7.2%. J gave up 7 bases and V 3 bases, and 8 bases lay outside the gene matches. CDR1 is DFQATT and CDR2 is SNEGSKA in the germline V gene (reference sequence). The CDR3 is 15 residues long. The data derive from a study of T cell responses to AZD1222 COVID-19 vaccine. Study outcomes and limitations: Just five or six AZD1222 recipients tested seropositive at baseline. Reportedly, nearly half of unique spike TCRs recognized epitopes outside B.1.351/B.1.1.7 mutations. Spike was spanned by vaccine-associated CD4 TCRs, which were dominant at 160-218 and 743-854. Sampled repertoires all dated from after the peak T cell response.

The rearrangement links TRBV20-1 to TRBJ1-6, with 8 bases that match TRBD1. The sequences come from peripheral blood, collected on day 0 of AZD1222 vaccination. This TCR was recovered from an adult in good health. The CDR3 here is CSASGAGGSNSPLHF. The CDR3 coding sequence is TGCAGTGCTAGTGGGGCAGGGGGCTCCAATTCACCCCTCCACTTT.